This TCR beta chain was profiled in a study of CD8 T cells in ankylosing spondylitis. Study-level findings and limits: A CD8+ phenotype characterized the disease-linked clones, which were relatively rare in peripheral blood. Several highly homologous variants formed a TCR beta motif that appeared characteristic of ankylosing spondylitis blood. Clones linked to disease were reported to show significant enrichment in matched ankylosing spondylitis synovial fluid.

A remark on this clonotype: The antigen remains unidentified.

Quantitative barcoded 5'-RACE was used to prepare TCR beta libraries. TCRdb re-called the 5' RACE reads with MiXCR, one entry per CDR3 protein. The sample shows over 600,000 distinct CDR3 sequences, around 20% of them seen only once. The CDR3 spans 13 residues. Germline V gives CDR1 SQVTM, CDR2 ANQGSEA. V was clipped by 4 bases and J by 1 base, with 9 bases between them. The chain joins TRBV29-1 to TRBJ2-3; no firm D call. The sample consisted of blood, either unsorted or a sorted T cell fraction (not recorded which). The clonotype originates from a male donor with ankylosing spondylitis. The CDR3 region has the DNA TGCAGCGTTGGGCAGCCCGGCACAGATACGCAGTATTTT. Residues: CSVGQPGTDTQYF.